Listed here are 30 T cell receptor beta chains from one sample, sequenced in a study of graft-versus-host responses after intestinal transplantation. No antigen is known for these receptors. Profiling relied on immunoSEQ multiplex PCR, and the TCRdb table lists in-frame clones only, not all of them. The table shows under 150,000 clones, with 90% occurring only once. The material sequenced was unstimulated CD4+ T cells sorted from spleen or lymph node cells, taken before intestinal transplant. All receptors derive from a human donor who received an intestinal transplant.

The V gene is TRBV28, the J gene TRBJ2-5; 11 positions agree with TRBD2. This CDR3 has 15 residues. CDR1 and CDR2 from the germline V gene are MDHEN and SYDVKM. J lost 7 bases, V lost 1 base, and 5 bases had no gene match. The CDR3 loop reads CASSLSGTSGVTQYF. In nucleotides, the CDR3 is TGTGCCAGCAGTTTATCCGGGACTAGCGGAGTGACCCAGTACTTC.

The CDR3 DNA sequence: TGCGCCAGCGAGAGAACTAATGAAAAACTGTTTTTT. It translates to CASERTNEKLFF. The rearrangement links TRBV5-1 to TRBJ1-4; D is unresolved. There are 12 residues in the CDR3. Germline loops: CDR1 SGHRS, CDR2 YFSETQ. V lost 7 bases and J 1 base, leaving 5 bases between the germline ends.

The CDR3 region has the DNA TGTGCCAGCACCTCACAGGGGATCAAGAATGAGACCCAGTACTTC. As protein: CASTSQGIKNETQYF. The chain couples TRBV5-6 to TRBJ2-5; 7 nucleotides align to TRBD1. CDR1 and CDR2 (germline): SGHDT, YYEEEE. V shed 6 bases, J shed 5 bases, and the junction held 13 bases outside the gene matches. This CDR3 has 15 residues.

The V gene is TRBV19, the J gene TRBJ2-7; 9 nucleotides match TRBD1. CDR1 is LNHDA, CDR2 SQIVND, per germline (reference sequence). V shed 2 bases, J shed 3 bases, and the junction held 2 bases outside the gene matches. This CDR3 contains 14 residues. The CDR3 DNA sequence: TGTGCCAGTAGTATAACGGGACAGGGCTACGAGCAGTACTTC. The encoded protein is CASSITGQGYEQYF.

This sequence joins TRBV7-9 and TRBJ1-4, with 8 bases aligning to TRBD1. CDR3 length equals 16 residues. The germline V gene encodes CDR1 SEHNR and CDR2 FQNEAQ (reference sequence). J gave up 0 bases and V 5 bases, and 5 bases lay outside the gene matches. CDR3 loop: CASSATGGATNEKLFF. CDR3 coding DNA: TGTGCCAGCAGCGCCACAGGGGGTGCAACTAATGAAAAACTGTTTTTT.

This chain joins TRBV13 and TRBJ2-7, with D possibly matching TRBD2 (5 bases). V shed 5 bases and J shed 6 bases, with 20 bases lying between them. The CDR3 is 15 residues long. Germline loops: CDR1 PRHDT, CDR2 FYEKMQ (reference sequence). The CDR3 spells CASSHTRGPAGEQYF. The CDR3, as DNA: TGTGCCAGCAGCCACACTCGCGGGCCCGCGGGCGAGCAGTACTTC.

This clone was picked up one time. The chain has TRBV2 and TRBJ1-2; D possibly corresponds to TRBD1 (5 bases). Trimming stripped 6 bases from V and 8 bases from J, with 19 bases between. The germline V gene has CDR1 SNHLY and CDR2 FYNNEI. The CDR3 covers 14 residues. The CDR3 region is CASRPDIQVGGYTF. CDR3 DNA: TGTGCCAGCAGACCGGACATCCAGGTTGGCGGCTACACCTTC.

The chain couples TRBV7-9 to TRBJ2-5; the match to TRBD2 covers 8 bases. This CDR3 contains 14 residues. CDR1 is SEHNR and CDR2 is FQNEAQ in the germline V gene (reference sequence). The junction had 7 bases not matched to a gene; V was cut back by 5 bases and J by 5 bases. Written as DNA, the CDR3 is TGTGCCAGCAGCCGTACGGGGGGGCGGGAGACCCAGTACTTC. Protein: CASSRTGGRETQYF.

As for this clone: One junction end disagrees with the germline gene, perhaps due to a read error. The rearrangement joins TRBV7-2 to TRBJ1-1; no clear D gene. Germline CDR1 and CDR2: SGHTA and FQGNSA. There are 13 residues in the CDR3. The chain's CDR3 is CASSLSPVGQAGF. CDR3 in DNA: TGTGCCAGCAGCTTAAGCCCGGTGGGCCAGGCGGGTTTT.

The rearrangement uses TRBV10-3 and TRBJ1-2; 7 nucleotides match TRBD1. Germline trimming cut 0 bases from V and 5 bases from J; bases unmatched to any gene: 3. CDR3 length: 14 residues. Germline-derived CDR1 and CDR2 are ENHRY and SYGVKD. CDR3 region: CAISESGGRYGYTF. The CDR3 DNA is TGTGCCATCAGTGAGTCAGGGGGCCGGTATGGCTACACCTTC.

The chain links TRBV4-2 to TRBJ2-5; the match to TRBD1 covers 9 bases. The CDR3 is 14 amino acids. CDR1 is LGHNA, CDR2 YNFKEQ, per germline. The trim removed 4 bases at V and 3 bases at J, leaving 3 bases unmatched. In DNA, the CDR3 is TGTGCCAGCAGCCTCAGGGACAGGGAAGAGACCCAGTACTTC. It encodes CASSLRDREETQYF.

The chain couples TRBV28 to TRBJ2-7, with TRBD2 identical over 9 bases. The CDR3 is made up of 15 amino acids. With V trimmed by 7 bases and J by 1 base, 8 bases remained unmatched. Per the germline V gene, CDR1 is MDHEN and CDR2 is SYDVKM. CDR3 loop: CASTPQRGASYEQYF. CDR3 bases: TGTGCCAGCACTCCCCAGCGGGGGGCTTCCTACGAGCAGTACTTC.

The rearrangement uses TRBV28 and TRBJ1-1, with a tentative D call TRBD1 (5 bases). Per the germline V gene, CDR1 is MDHEN and CDR2 is SYDVKM. V gave up 9 bases and J gave up 13 bases, with 21 bases separating them. CDR3 size: 12 residues. The CDR3 loop reads CASKTTDLGVFF. The CDR3 bases are TGTGCCAGTAAAACCACGGACCTAGGGGTTTTCTTT. The full variable domain, with the rest looked up from reference TRBV28 and TRBJ1-1, is DVKVTQSSRYLVKRTGEKVFLECVQDMDHENMFWYRQDPGLGLRLIYFSYDVKMKEKGDIPEGYSVSREKKERFSLILESASTNQTSMYLCASKTTDLGVFFGQGTRLTVV.

The rearrangement links TRBV28 to TRBJ2-5, with 8 positions matching TRBD1. CDR1 is MDHEN, CDR2 SYDVKM, per germline. The CDR3 contains 17 residues. V shed 5 bases and J 1 base; nucleotides not matched to a gene: 12. The CDR3, as DNA: TGTGCCAGCAGTGCGCGGACAGGGAAAGTTTCCCAAGAGACCCAGTACTTC. It yields the protein CASSARTGKVSQETQYF.

The V and J genes are TRBV6-6 and TRBJ2-7; D is perhaps TRBD1 (8 bases). This CDR3 region has 14 residues. CDR1 is MNHNY, CDR2 SVGAGI, per germline (reference sequence). Between the trimmed V and J ends, which lost 6 bases and 4 bases, there was a span of 16 bases. The DNA of the CDR3 is TGTGCCAGCAGCCCCGGACAGGGAGGGTACGAGCAGTACTTC. It codes for CASSPGQGGYEQYF.

The chain recombines TRBV30 with TRBJ2-7, with 9 nucleotides matching TRBD1. The CDR3 sequence is 16 residues long. The J segment lost 4 bases and the V segment lost 1 base, leaving 11 bases of the junction unmatched. Germline CDR1 reads GTSNPN; CDR2 reads SVGIG (reference sequence). The CDR3 sequence: CAWSGVTGGTGYEQYF. The CDR3 DNA reads TGTGCCTGGAGTGGGGTGACAGGGGGGACGGGGTACGAGCAGTACTTC.

The gene calls are TRBV4-2 and TRBJ2-7, with 8 positions matching TRBD1. Looked up from germline, CDR1 is LGHNA and CDR2 is YNFKEQ. The CDR3 runs 15 residues. V shed 1 base, J shed 4 bases, and the junction held 6 bases outside the gene matches. The CDR3 nucleotides read TGTGCCAGCAGCCAAGCGGCAGGGGGCCCTTACGAGCAGTACTTC. Its protein product is CASSQAAGGPYEQYF.

The CDR3 reads CSDGLARGYGYTF. The CDR3 coding sequence is TGCAGCGATGGGCTCGCTAGAGGGTATGGCTACACCTTC. V is TRBV29-1 and J is TRBJ1-2; D uncertain. Trimming stripped 7 bases from V and 5 bases from J, with 17 bases between. The CDR3 length is 13 residues. Germline values: CDR1 SQVTM, CDR2 ANQGSEA.

The rearrangement links TRBV5-1 to TRBJ2-3; 7 bases are a match to TRBD2. Germline V gene lookup returns CDR1 SGHRS and CDR2 YFSETQ. With 4 bases clipped from V and 1 base from J, the junction kept 6 bases outside the gene matches. The CDR3 spans 15 residues. CDR3 DNA: TGCGCCAGCAGCAAAAGCGGGGAGCGCACAGATACGCAGTATTTT. As protein: CASSKSGERTDTQYF.

The chain combines TRBV27 with TRBJ1-4; D is unclear. V was cut by 2 bases and J by 0 bases, with 16 bases left in between. The CDR3 totals 18 residues. Germline assignment: CDR1 MNHEY and CDR2 SMNVEV (reference sequence). The CDR3: CASSLKQLSSATNEKLFF. The DNA for the CDR3 is TGTGCCAGCAGTTTAAAACAGCTTAGTTCTGCAACTAATGAAAAACTGTTTTTT.

The chain uses TRBV6-6 and TRBJ2-6; D perhaps matches TRBD1 (6 bases). The V end lost 8 bases, the J end lost 16 bases, and 21 bases lay between the germline ends. The CDR3 is 13 residues long. The germline gives CDR1 MNHNY, CDR2 SVGAGI (reference sequence). CDR3 amino acids: CASSVSAGARLTF. The CDR3 DNA reads as TGTGCCAGCTCGGTGTCGGCAGGGGCCCGTCTGACTTTC.

This chain connects TRBV6-6 to TRBJ2-5; D gene uncertain. The CDR3 consists of 14 residues. Between the trimmed V and J ends, which lost 1 base and 0 bases, there was a span of 6 bases. Germline-derived CDR1 and CDR2 are MNHNY and SVGAGI (reference sequence). Here the CDR3 DNA reads TGTGCCAGCAGTTACTTCGACAACCAAGAGACCCAGTACTTC. Its protein is CASSYFDNQETQYF.

The chain combines TRBV5-5 with TRBJ2-4; D is uncertain. Trimming took off 2 bases at V and 8 bases at J, with 23 bases between the two ends. Germline CDR1 is SGHKS and CDR2 is YYEKEE (reference sequence). The length of the CDR3 is 17 residues. The CDR3 protein is CASSLYPSTSTVDIQYF. The CDR3 region has the DNA TGTGCCAGCAGCTTATATCCCTCGACATCCACCGTGGACATTCAGTACTTC.

The sample holds one count of this clone. This rearrangement joins TRBV2 to TRBJ2-7; 8 nucleotides match TRBD1. Trimming cost V 5 bases and J 3 bases; bases outside gene matches: 9. The CDR3 extends over 15 amino acids. Per germline, CDR1 SNHLY and CDR2 FYNNEI. The CDR3 region has the DNA TGTGCCAGCAGTTATGACAGGGGTTATTACTACGAGCAGTACTTC. It specifies CASSYDRGYYYEQYF.

This clone was found once. V gene TRBV6-1 combines with J gene TRBJ1-2; 8 nucleotides match TRBD1. This CDR3 contains 12 residues. Germline trimming cut 10 bases from V and 5 bases from J; bases unmatched to any gene: 6. The germline CDR1 and CDR2 sequences are MNHNS and SASEGT. The CDR3 DNA reads as TGTGCCATGGGACAGGCGAGGTATGGCTACACCTTC. Its protein is CAMGQARYGYTF.

DNA for the CDR3: TGTGCCAGCAGTTTGGGTGGGAGCCCAATCAAAAAACTGTTTTTT. As protein: CASSLGGSPIKKLFF. The chain is built from TRBV28 and TRBJ1-4; D is ambiguous. V gave up 3 bases and J gave up 9 bases, with 17 bases separating them. Germline CDR1 MDHEN, CDR2 SYDVKM. The length of the CDR3 is 15 residues. The whole variable domain, filled in from reference TRBV28 and TRBJ1-4, reads DVKVTQSSRYLVKRTGEKVFLECVQDMDHENMFWYRQDPGLGLRLIYFSYDVKMKEKGDIPEGYSVSREKKERFSLILESASTNQTSMYLCASSLGGSPIKKLFFGSGTQLSVL.

V and J are TRBV27 and TRBJ2-7, with 8 bases that match TRBD1. The ends lost 9 bases at V and 3 bases at J; junction bases unmatched: 13. CDR3 length: 15 amino acids. Germline V gives CDR1 MNHEY, CDR2 SMNVEV (reference sequence). The CDR3 DNA follows: TGTGCCAGTTTCCACACCGGGACAGGTAGCTACGAGCAGTACTTC. Translation: CASFHTGTGSYEQYF.

The J gene is TRBJ1-2, the V gene TRBV2; unclear D gene. The CDR3 extends over 15 amino acids. The V and J ends lost 6 bases and 8 bases respectively, with 22 bases between them. Looked up from germline, CDR1 is SNHLY and CDR2 is FYNNEI. The CDR3 sequence is CASSNTNSRSSGYTF. The CDR3 DNA reads as TGTGCCAGCAGCAACACAAACTCACGGAGCTCCGGCTACACCTTC.

The chain carries TRBV6-4 and TRBJ2-3; TRBD2 matches at 12 bases. J was trimmed by 2 bases and V by 4 bases; bases with no gene match: 10. CDR1 and CDR2 from the germline V gene are MRHNA and SNTAGT. The CDR3 is made up of 18 amino acids. The CDR3 sequence: CASSAIPGLAGSTDTQYF. As DNA, the CDR3 is TGTGCCAGCAGTGCCATCCCCGGACTAGCGGGATCCACAGATACGCAGTATTTT.

The chain is built from TRBV5-1 and TRBJ2-1; D is perhaps TRBD1 (7 bases). CDR1 SGHRS and CDR2 YFSETQ come from the germline V gene. The germline V and J ends were trimmed by 0 bases and 4 bases, with 14 bases remaining between them. The CDR3 has 16 amino acids. CDR3: CASSLVQAGGYNEQFF. Written as DNA, the CDR3 is TGCGCCAGCAGCTTGGTGCAGGCAGGGGGGTACAATGAGCAGTTCTTC. Full variable domain (remainder filled in from reference TRBV5-1 and TRBJ2-1): KAGVTQTPRYLIKTRGQQVTLSCSPISGHRSVSWYQQTPGQGLQFLFEYFSETQRNKGNFPGRFSGRQFSNSRSEMNVSTLELGDSALYLCASSLVQAGGYNEQFFGPGTRLTVL.